A single sample is the source of the 23 T cell receptor beta chains below, sequenced in a study of blood T cell repertoires in COVID-19. Using immunoSEQ multiplex PCR, the repertoire was profiled, and TCRdb retains in-frame clones only, with some absent. This sample has under 30,000 clones, with 85% to 90% found just once. The source material was peripheral blood. The receptor source for this set is a man older than 75 with acute or convalescent COVID-19.

CDR3 protein: CAWSSPSSGGATDTQYF. The CDR3 coding sequence is TGTGCCTGGAGCAGTCCCAGTAGCGGGGGGGCCACAGATACGCAGTATTTT. The V gene is TRBV30, the J gene TRBJ2-3, with TRBD2 matching 11 bases. The V and J ends lost 3 bases and 2 bases, in that order; junction bases with no gene match: 10. The CDR3 spans 17 residues. Germline CDR1 reads GTSNPN; CDR2 reads SVGIG (reference sequence).

The gene calls are TRBV30 and TRBJ1-1; TRBD1 aligns across 8 bases. J gave up 5 bases and V 7 bases, and 3 bases lay outside the gene matches. The germline V gene has CDR1 GTSNPN and CDR2 SVGIG (reference sequence). The CDR3 has 11 amino acids. In DNA, the CDR3 is TGTGCCTTCGACAGGGGAACTGAAGCTTTCTTT. This sequence encodes CAFDRGTEAFF.

The gene calls are TRBV28 and TRBJ1-5, with TRBD1 as a possible D gene (6 bases). V lost 6 bases and J 6 bases, leaving 15 bases between the germline ends. The CDR3 runs 14 residues. The V gene's germline CDR1 is MDHEN and CDR2 SYDVKM. CDR3 coding DNA: TGTGCCAGCAGCCAAACAGGGTCCGGTCAGCCCCAGCATTTT. This gives the protein CASSQTGSGQPQHF.

The V and J genes are TRBV19 and TRBJ1-6; D uncertain. The CDR3 consists of 15 residues. Germline V CDR1 and CDR2: LNHDA, SQIVND (reference sequence). Trimming pared 3 bases from V and 7 bases from J, leaving 13 bases between. The DNA of the CDR3 is TGTGCCAGTAGTATTACCGGGAGAGAGAATTCACCCCTCCACTTT. It codes for CASSITGRENSPLHF.

This clone showed up just once. The chain recombines TRBV18 with TRBJ2-7, with D possibly being TRBD2 (5 bases). V lost 1 base to trimming and J lost 5 bases, with 9 bases between them. Germline V gives CDR1 KGHSH, CDR2 LQKENI. The CDR3 loop spans 13 amino acids. The CDR3 sequence is CASSPLARDEQYF. The CDR3 bases are TGTGCCAGCTCACCACTAGCGAGGGACGAGCAGTACTTC.

The chain combines TRBV12-3 or TRBV12-4 with TRBJ2-1, with D maybe TRBD1 (5 bases). The germline V and J ends were trimmed by 4 bases and 7 bases, with 8 bases remaining between them. The CDR3 covers 12 residues. The CDR3 spells CASSYTGNEQFF. DNA for the CDR3: TGTGCCAGCAGTTACACAGGTAATGAGCAGTTCTTC.

This chain joins TRBV28 and TRBJ2-6; D call uncertain. The CDR3 sequence is 16 residues long. In germline, CDR1 is MDHEN, CDR2 SYDVKM. The V and J ends lost 6 bases and 0 bases respectively, with 12 bases between them. Here the CDR3 reads CASRALLVSGANVLTF. The DNA for the CDR3 is TGTGCCAGCAGGGCCCTCCTGGTCTCTGGGGCCAACGTCCTGACTTTC. The whole variable domain, filled in from reference TRBV28 and TRBJ2-6, reads DVKVTQSSRYLVKRTGEKVFLECVQDMDHENMFWYRQDPGLGLRLIYFSYDVKMKEKGDIPEGYSVSREKKERFSLILESASTNQTSMYLCASRALLVSGANVLTFGAGSRLTVL.

This sequence joins TRBV7-2 and TRBJ1-2; D not certain. CDR1 SGHTA and CDR2 FQGNSA come from the germline V gene. V was trimmed by 10 bases and J by 4 bases, leaving 19 bases between them. The CDR3 totals 14 residues. CDR3 in DNA: TGTGCCACCTCAAGGGCATATGGGAGCTATGGCTACACCTTC. Protein sequence: CATSRAYGSYGYTF.

The rearrangement uses TRBV6-5 and TRBJ1-2, with D maybe TRBD1 (5 bases). V was trimmed by 6 bases and J by 7 bases, leaving 12 bases between them. CDR1 is MNHEY and CDR2 is SVGAGI in the germline V gene. There are 12 residues in the CDR3. The CDR3 region is CASRLAGGGYTF. The DNA for the CDR3 is TGTGCCAGCAGGCTCGCCGGGGGTGGCTACACCTTC.

The genes are TRBV29-1 and TRBJ1-1; TRBD1 is a possible D gene (6 bases). Germline values: CDR1 SQVTM, CDR2 ANQGSEA. V shed 6 bases and J shed 2 bases, with 16 bases lying between them. CDR3 length: 14 amino acids. The CDR3 nucleotides are TGCAGCGTGGCCAGGGGCGGAGAAAACACTGAAGCTTTCTTT. Translated: CSVARGGENTEAFF. The full variable domain, its missing parts supplied by reference TRBV29-1 and TRBJ1-1, is SAVISQKPSRDICQRGTSLTIQCQVDSQVTMMFWYRQQPGQSLTLIATANQGSEATYESGFVIDKFPISRPNLTFSTLTVSNMSPEDSSIYLCSVARGGENTEAFFGQGTRLTVV.

Only one count was recorded for this clone. The chain combines TRBV4-1 with TRBJ1-2; D is uncertain. CDR3 length equals 14 residues. Germline loops: CDR1 MGHRA, CDR2 YSYEKL. Trimming took off 2 bases at V and 4 bases at J, with 11 bases between the two ends. The CDR3 nucleotides are TGCGCCAGCAGCCAACCCTCAGGACTCTATGGCTACACCTTC. Translating it yields CASSQPSGLYGYTF.

V gene TRBV5-4 combines with J gene TRBJ1-2, with D possibly being TRBD1 (6 bases). The CDR3 is made up of 15 amino acids. V was clipped by 1 base and J by 0 bases, with 10 bases between them. CDR1 SGHNT and CDR2 YYREEE come from the germline V gene (reference sequence). CDR3 DNA sequence: TGTGCCAGCAGCTTGAACAGGGCAACTAACTATGGCTACACCTTC. Its protein product is CASSLNRATNYGYTF.

This chain joins TRBV12-3 or TRBV12-4 and TRBJ1-5; D perhaps matches TRBD1 (6 bases). The length of the CDR3 is 13 residues. With 10 bases removed from V and 3 bases from J, the gap between germline ends came to 13 bases. CDR3 nucleotide sequence: TGTGCCACCTCGGACAGCCTCAATCAGCCCCAGCATTTT. Translated: CATSDSLNQPQHF.

The genes are TRBV13 and TRBJ1-2; D possibly corresponds to TRBD1 (6 bases). The CDR3 is 13 residues long. V lost 1 base and J lost 6, with 9 bases in between. CDR1 and CDR2 from the germline V gene are PRHDT and FYEKMQ (reference sequence). CDR3: CASSLVAGDGYTF. The CDR3 nucleotides are TGTGCCAGCAGCTTAGTCGCAGGGGATGGCTACACCTTC. The full variable domain, its missing parts supplied by reference TRBV13 and TRBJ1-2, is AAGVIQSPRHLIKEKRETATLKCYPIPRHDTVYWYQQGPGQDPQFLISFYEKMQSDKGSIPDRFSAQQFSDYHSELNMSSLELGDSALYFCASSLVAGDGYTFGSGTRLTVV.

The chain uses TRBV5-4 and TRBJ1-2; no clear D gene. Between the trimmed V and J ends, which lost 0 bases and 9 bases, there was a span of 18 bases. The CDR3 is 15 residues long. From germline, CDR1 is SGHNT and CDR2 YYREEE (reference sequence). CDR3 nucleotides: TGTGCCAGCAGCTTGGAAGTGGGAGAAGGGTCGCGCTACACCTTC. As protein: CASSLEVGEGSRYTF.

V and J are TRBV18 and TRBJ1-4; D is ambiguous. CDR3 size: 13 residues. With 2 bases removed from V and 4 bases from J, the gap between germline ends came to 5 bases. Germline V CDR1 and CDR2: KGHSH, LQKENI. The CDR3 nucleotides read TGTGCCAGCTCACCAGGCCTTAATGAAAAACTGTTTTTT. Protein product: CASSPGLNEKLFF.

The chain has TRBV5-6 and TRBJ1-3; 7 bases match TRBD1. The CDR3 loop spans 15 amino acids. The V and J ends lost 0 bases and 4 bases, in that order; junction bases with no gene match: 4. CDR1 is SGHDT and CDR2 is YYEEEE in the germline V gene. The CDR3 sequence is CASSLEGTAGNTIYF. The CDR3 DNA sequence: TGTGCCAGCAGCTTGGAAGGGACAGCCGGAAACACCATATATTTT. The variable domain in full, with the rest retrieved from reference TRBV5-6 and TRBJ1-3, is DAGVTQSPTHLIKTRGQQVTLRCSPKSGHDTVSWYQQALGQGPQFIFQYYEEEERQRGNFPDRFSGHQFPNYSSELNVNALLLGDSALYLCASSLEGTAGNTIYFGEGSWLTVV.

V is TRBV4-1 and J is TRBJ1-1; the D is unclear. Trimming took 6 bases from V and 0 from J, leaving 11 bases between them. Germline-derived CDR1 and CDR2 are MGHRA and YSYEKL. This CDR3 has 14 residues. The CDR3 loop reads CASSRGFVNTEAFF. The CDR3 DNA sequence: TGCGCCAGCAGTCGCGGGTTTGTGAACACTGAAGCTTTCTTT.

The chain has TRBV7-9 and TRBJ1-2, with TRBD1 identical over 9 bases. The V gene end was trimmed by 5 bases and the J gene end by 5 bases; junction bases not matched to a gene: 6. The germline V gene has CDR1 SEHNR and CDR2 FQNEAQ (reference sequence). The CDR3 runs to 14 residues. CDR3 sequence: CASSPPGTGYGYTF. The CDR3 bases are TGTGCCAGCAGCCCTCCCGGGACAGGGTATGGCTACACCTTC. Looking up the rest from reference TRBV7-9 and TRBJ1-2 gives the full variable domain: DTGVSQNPRHKITKRGQNVTFRCDPISEHNRLYWYRQTLGQGPEFLTYFQNEAQLEKSRLLSDRFSAERPKGSFSTLEIQRTEQGDSAMYLCASSPPGTGYGYTFGSGTRLTVV.

The genes are TRBV6-5 and TRBJ1-5; D not resolved. V lost 0 bases and J 4 bases, leaving 4 bases between the germline ends. The CDR3 runs 13 residues. Germline lookup yields CDR1 MNHEY and CDR2 SVGAGI. The CDR3 sequence: CASSYSQNQPQHF. The CDR3 DNA reads as TGTGCCAGCAGTTACTCCCAAAATCAGCCCCAGCATTTT.

This chain uses TRBV5-1 with TRBJ2-1; 8 nucleotides align to TRBD1. Per the germline V gene, CDR1 is SGHRS and CDR2 is YFSETQ. V dropped 3 bases and J dropped 7; count of bases not matched to a gene: 15. This CDR3 has 17 amino acids. This CDR3 reads CASSYGTGTGGGNEQFF. The CDR3 region has the DNA TGCGCCAGCAGCTATGGGACCGGGACAGGTGGGGGGAATGAGCAGTTCTTC.

The rearrangement links TRBV10-3 to TRBJ2-2; tentatively, D is TRBD1 (6 bases). The CDR3 length is 14 residues. From germline, CDR1 is ENHRY and CDR2 SYGVKD. Trimming removed 10 bases at V and 2 bases at J, with 14 bases between. The CDR3 bases are TGTGCCACCAAGGTCAGGGGAAACACCGGGGAGCTGTTTTTT. Amino acid sequence: CATKVRGNTGELFF.

This sequence joins TRBV5-4 and TRBJ1-1; D unresolved. CDR1 and CDR2 from the germline V gene are SGHNT and YYREEE (reference sequence). V was pared by 3 bases and J by 2 bases, with 14 bases between. This CDR3 has 15 residues. CDR3 nucleotide sequence: TGTGCCAGCAGCTCCCCCGGGAGGAGTAACACTGAAGCTTTCTTT. Its protein product is CASSSPGRSNTEAFF.